The 25 T cell receptor beta chains below all came from one sample that was sequenced in a study of CD8 T cells in Susac syndrome. It was with random hexamers that roughly 0.45 to 1 ug RNA was reverse transcribed. TCRdb fed the immunoSEQ multiplex PCR reads into MiXCR, producing one record per CDR3 protein. The sample comprises about 130,000 distinct CDR3 sequences, 75% to 90% of which are singletons, and around 0.51% rests with the top ten. Sequencing was carried out using CD8+ T cells from PBMCs. The origin of the receptors is a human donor with multiple sclerosis.

The chain uses TRBV13 and TRBJ2-7; maybe TRBD1 (5 bases). Germline V lookup: CDR1 PRHDT, CDR2 FYEKMQ (reference sequence). This CDR3 has 14 amino acids. Trimming removed 0 bases from V and 5 bases from J, with 11 bases in between. The CDR3 here is CASSLGDGAHEQYV. In DNA, the CDR3 is TGTGCCAGCAGCTTAGGGGATGGGGCACACGAGCAGTACGTC.

The chain employs TRBV6-5 and TRBJ2-7; the match to TRBD1 covers 8 bases. The length of the CDR3 is 15 residues. V gave up 2 bases and J gave up 3 bases; unmatched junction bases: 6. Germline-derived CDR1 and CDR2 are MNHEY and SVGAGI. The CDR3 nucleotides read TGTGCCAGCAGTTACCGACAGGGGATCCGCTACGAGCAGTACTTC. Translation: CASSYRQGIRYEQYF.

A few counts support this clonotype. The V call is TRBV7-6, the J call TRBJ1-5; 7 nucleotides line up with TRBD1. This CDR3 contains 13 residues. CDR1 is SGHVS and CDR2 is FNYEAQ in the germline V gene. Trimming took 3 bases from V and 4 from J; bases not matched to a gene: 0. The CDR3 DNA reads TGTGCCAGCAGCTTGACAGGGAATCAGCCCCAGCATTTT. Translated: CASSLTGNQPQHF.

The rearrangement links TRBV27 to TRBJ1-2; no clear D. The CDR3 consists of 17 residues. Per germline, CDR1 MNHEY and CDR2 SMNVEV (reference sequence). Trimming shortened V by 2 bases and J by 6 bases, and 22 bases separated the two germline ends. The CDR3 reads CASSLLRELPSSNGYTF. DNA for the CDR3: TGTGCCAGCAGTTTACTGAGAGAGCTCCCCTCGAGCAATGGCTACACCTTC.

V is TRBV7-9 and J is TRBJ2-1; 8 bases map to TRBD2. The CDR3 runs to 14 residues. Losses at the gene ends were 3 bases for V and 9 bases for J; bases not matched to a gene: 7. Germline values: CDR1 SEHNR, CDR2 FQNEAQ (reference sequence). The CDR3 protein is CASSLTSVDGEQFF. DNA for the CDR3: TGTGCCAGCAGCTTGACTAGCGTAGACGGTGAGCAGTTCTTC.

The chain carries TRBV19 and TRBJ1-1; D gene unclear. The CDR3 consists of 13 residues. The V end lost 7 bases, the J end lost 5 bases, and 14 bases lay between the germline ends. Germline CDR1 LNHDA, CDR2 SQIVND (reference sequence). DNA of the CDR3: TGTGCCAGTACCGGTTCAGGACGAACTGAAGCTTTCTTT. It encodes CASTGSGRTEAFF.

This clonotype turned up a few times. The genes are TRBV6-1 and TRBJ2-7; D unresolved. The CDR3 is made up of 11 amino acids. The germline CDR1 and CDR2 sequences are MNHNS and SASEGT. V was cut by 8 bases and J by 0 bases, with 5 bases left in between. The CDR3 here is CASGASYEQYV. For the CDR3, the DNA is TGTGCCAGCGGTGCCTCCTACGAGCAGTACGTC.

This clonotype was observed a handful of times. The rearrangement links TRBV6-5 to TRBJ1-1, with TRBD1 as a possible D gene (5 bases). The V gene lost 2 bases and the J gene lost 0 bases, with 7 bases spanning the gap. Germline CDR1 reads MNHEY; CDR2 reads SVGAGI. CDR3 size: 14 residues. This CDR3 reads CASSYAGMNTEAFF. CDR3 nucleotides: TGTGCCAGCAGTTACGCAGGGATGAACACTGAAGCTTTCTTT.

The rearrangement joins TRBV24-1 to TRBJ2-1; D gene unclear. Germline loops: CDR1 KGHDR, CDR2 SFDVKD. V was trimmed by 5 bases and J by 7 bases, leaving 5 bases between them. The CDR3 contains 11 residues. CDR3 sequence reads: CATSGPNEQFF. CDR3 sequence (DNA): TGTGCCACCAGTGGCCCAAATGAGCAGTTCTTC.

The rearrangement joins TRBV9 to TRBJ2-7; D unresolved. Germline CDR1 SGDLS, CDR2 YYNGEE. The CDR3 totals 15 residues. With 0 bases removed from V and 3 bases from J, the gap between germline ends came to 13 bases. CDR3 region: CASSVAKSLLYEQYF. The DNA for the CDR3 is TGTGCCAGCAGCGTAGCGAAGTCATTACTCTACGAGCAGTACTTC.

The CDR3 is CANRQLSGNTIYF. In nucleotides, the CDR3 is TGTGCCAACCGTCAGCTATCTGGAAACACCATATATTTT. The V gene is TRBV12-3 or TRBV12-4, the J gene TRBJ1-3; D gene uncertain. This CDR3 is built from 13 residues. The germline V and J ends were trimmed by 10 bases and 1 base, with 11 bases remaining between them.

This clonotype has just a few counts. This chain joins TRBV6-5 and TRBJ2-5; D is undetermined. CDR1 and CDR2 (germline): MNHEY, SVGAGI. V shed 2 bases and J shed 4 bases, with 8 bases lying between them. The CDR3 is 13 amino acids. The CDR3, as DNA: TGTGCCAGCAGTTACCCTTTCGGAGAGACCCAGTACTTC. As protein: CASSYPFGETQYF.

The chain combines TRBV6-1 with TRBJ2-1, with D tentatively TRBD2 (5 bases). The germline V and J ends were trimmed by 5 bases and 10 bases, with 15 bases remaining between them. The length of the CDR3 is 13 residues. Per the germline V gene, CDR1 is MNHNS and CDR2 is SASEGT. CDR3 nucleotide sequence: TGTGCCAGCAGTACCCCCCCTTGGGAGGAGCAGTTCTTC. It codes for CASSTPPWEEQFF.

J is TRBJ2-1 and V is TRBV10-3, with D tentatively TRBD2 (6 bases). This CDR3 has 16 residues. CDR1 is ENHRY, CDR2 SYGVKD, per germline. V lost 0 bases and J 4 bases, leaving 13 bases between the germline ends. This CDR3 is CAISESRTTGYNEQFF. The DNA for the CDR3 is TGTGCCATCAGTGAGTCTCGGACTACTGGTTACAATGAGCAGTTCTTC.

V and J are TRBV5-5 and TRBJ1-1; 8 nucleotides agree with TRBD1. The CDR3 length is 13 residues. Germline V CDR1 and CDR2: SGHKS, YYEKEE (reference sequence). Trimming at V came to 10 bases and at J to 1 base, leaving 6 bases not matched to a gene. CDR3 amino acids: CAGIRGQNTEAFF. In DNA, the CDR3 is TGTGCCGGGATCAGGGGGCAGAACACTGAAGCTTTCTTT.

The chain links TRBV12-3 or TRBV12-4 to TRBJ1-6; possible D gene TRBD1, 5 bases. The CDR3 extends over 16 amino acids. V gave up 6 bases and J gave up 10 bases, with 22 bases separating them. CDR3 coding DNA: TGTGCCAGCAGCTCCAGAAGACAGATTTTTTACTCACCCCTCCACTTT. It yields the protein CASSSRRQIFYSPLHF.

This clonotype was recorded a few times. The chain employs TRBV6-6 and TRBJ2-7; D gene uncertain. The germline V gene has CDR1 MNHNY and CDR2 SVGAGI (reference sequence). CDR3 size: 13 residues. The V end lost 0 bases, the J end lost 3 bases, and 6 bases lay between the germline ends. The CDR3 coding sequence is TGTGCCAGCAGTTACTCGAATGTCTACGAGCAGTACGTC. The encoded protein is CASSYSNVYEQYV.

The chain has TRBV27 and TRBJ1-2, with TRBD1 matching 11 bases. Germline V gene lookup returns CDR1 MNHEY and CDR2 SMNVEV (reference sequence). Losses at the gene ends were 6 bases for V and 7 bases for J; bases not matched to a gene: 7. The CDR3 is 14 amino acids. The CDR3 DNA sequence: TGTGCCAGCAGCGGTACCGGGACAGGGGGTGGCTACACCTTC. The encoded protein is CASSGTGTGGGYTF.

The V call is TRBV19, the J call TRBJ2-5; D is uncertain. The CDR3 has 13 residues. V was pared by 4 bases and J by 0 bases, with 6 bases between. Germline CDR1 LNHDA, CDR2 SQIVND (reference sequence). The CDR3 protein is CASSKVNQETQYF. As DNA, the CDR3 is TGTGCCAGTAGTAAGGTCAACCAAGAGACCCAGTACTTC. Full variable domain (missing parts from reference TRBV19 and TRBJ2-5): DGGITQSPKYLFRKEGQNVTLSCEQNLNHDAMYWYRQDPGQGLRLIYYSQIVNDFQKGDIAEGYSVSREKKESFPLTVTSAQKNPTAFYLCASSKVNQETQYFGPGTRLLVL.

V is TRBV20-1 and J is TRBJ2-3, with TRBD2 matching 11 bases. The CDR3 is 16 amino acids. Looked up from germline, CDR1 is DFQATT and CDR2 is SNEGSKA (reference sequence). The J segment lost 2 bases and the V segment lost 2 bases, leaving 6 bases of the junction unmatched. The CDR3 region is CSARRTSGGYTDTQYF. DNA for the CDR3: TGCAGTGCTAGACGTACTAGCGGGGGATACACAGATACGCAGTATTTT.

The gene calls are TRBV19 and TRBJ2-2, with D possibly being TRBD1 (6 bases). V was pared by 10 bases and J by 7 bases, with 16 bases between. Germline CDR1 is LNHDA and CDR2 is SQIVND (reference sequence). CDR3 length equals 13 residues. CDR3 DNA: TGTGCCACACAGGGAATAGAAAGCGGGGAGCTGTTTTTT. Protein sequence: CATQGIESGELFF. Looking up the rest from reference TRBV19 and TRBJ2-2 gives the full variable domain: DGGITQSPKYLFRKEGQNVTLSCEQNLNHDAMYWYRQDPGQGLRLIYYSQIVNDFQKGDIAEGYSVSREKKESFPLTVTSAQKNPTAFYLCATQGIESGELFFGEGSRLTVL.

J is TRBJ2-7 and V is TRBV28; TRBD2 might be the D (5 bases). CDR1 MDHEN and CDR2 SYDVKM come from the germline V gene. The germline V and J ends were trimmed by 7 bases and 4 bases, with 11 bases remaining between them. CDR3 length: 12 amino acids. For the CDR3, the DNA is TGTGCCAGCAACCCCGGCGGGTACGAGCAGTACTTC. Protein: CASNPGGYEQYF.

This clonotype came up once. The gene calls are TRBV16 and TRBJ1-2; no firm D call. Trimming pared 0 bases from V and 1 base from J, leaving 6 bases between. From germline, CDR1 is KGHSY and CDR2 FQNENV. The CDR3 has 14 residues. The CDR3 DNA reads as TGTGCCAGCAGCCAATCTGAGTATAACTATGGCTACACCTTC. This sequence encodes CASSQSEYNYGYTF.

This rearrangement joins TRBV6-5 to TRBJ1-5; maybe TRBD1 (5 bases). The CDR3 has 14 residues. The V and J ends lost 5 bases and 0 bases respectively, with 8 bases between them. The germline CDR1 and CDR2 sequences are MNHEY and SVGAGI. CDR3 protein: CASSPDISNQPQHF. For the CDR3, the DNA is TGTGCCAGCAGTCCGGACATTAGCAATCAGCCCCAGCATTTT.

The gene calls are TRBV29-1 and TRBJ2-5; 12 nucleotides align to TRBD2. Unmatched junction bases numbered 11, after V lost 0 bases and J lost 9 bases. Germline loops: CDR1 SQVTM, CDR2 ANQGSEA. CDR3 length: 16 amino acids. This CDR3 reads CSVEDGGLAGPGAQYF. CDR3 bases: TGCAGCGTTGAAGATGGAGGACTAGCGGGGCCGGGGGCCCAGTACTTC.